This T cell receptor (beta chain) was captured by sequencing in a study of spatial heterogeneity in lung cancer. Study context: Detected beta-chain sequences consistently exceeded alpha-chain sequences.

As for time point: sample taken at primary tumor resection. The donor group consisted of 55 to 85 patients who had untreated, early-stage non-small cell lung cancer. Whole RNA, which was extracted from tumor, nontumor lung tissue or frozen PBMC, was sequenced without any cell sorting. TCRdb re-analysed the 5' RACE reads in MiXCR, keeping a single row per CDR3 protein. The sample records about 100,000 distinct CDR3 sequences, under 4.5% being singletons. Study-wide results and limits: In tumors, expanded intratumoral alpha and beta TCR counts tracked mutation counts.

The CDR3 covers 15 residues. The ends were cut back, 1 base at V and 2 bases at J, with 12 bases in the middle. In germline, CDR1 is MDHEN, CDR2 SYDVKM. This clonotype was seen repeatedly, ten times or more. The target antigen is unknown. The gene calls are TRBV28 and TRBJ2-7; no firm D call. The sample in question was lung tumor tissue, obtained at surgery. The origin of this receptor is a male donor with early-stage non-small cell lung cancer. CDR3 in amino acids: CASSLLGSETYEQYF. For the CDR3, the DNA is TGTGCCAGCAGTTTATTGGGATCGGAAACCTACGAGCAGTACTTC.